Below are 9 T cell receptor beta chains sequenced from a single sample in a study of Graves' ophthalmopathy and Graves' hyperthyroidism. Transcripts of RNA were the source for amplifying TCR beta CDR3 regions. A first-round RT-PCR used HTBI primers, followed by a second-round multiplex PCR. TCRdb reprocessed the multiplex PCR reads via MiXCR and lists one record per CDR3 protein. The sample has about 500,000 distinct CDR3 sequences, approximately 37% seen once. Material: peripheral blood or thyroid tissue (not recorded which). Source of these receptors: an adult man with Graves' hyperthyroidism.

This clonotype came up many times. The J gene is TRBJ1-5, the V gene TRBV5-6; D gene ambiguous. The CDR3 is 14 amino acids. The germline V gene encodes CDR1 SGHDT and CDR2 YYEEEE. Deletions cut 0 bases from V and 6 bases from J, with 10 bases between. Written as DNA, the CDR3 is TGTGCCAGCAGCTTGGAAGGAAAGGGTCAGCCCCAGCATTTT. Encoded protein: CASSLEGKGQPQHF.

The chain employs TRBV29-1 and TRBJ2-5; D unresolved. The V and J ends lost 8 bases and 4 bases respectively, with 23 bases between them. The CDR3 has 15 residues. CDR1 is SQVTM, CDR2 ANQGSEA, per germline. The CDR3 nucleotides are TGCAGCAGTGAAGGGAAGCTATCACTCGGAGAGACCCAGTACTTC. Its protein product is CSSEGKLSLGETQYF. Together with reference TRBV29-1 and TRBJ2-5, the CDR3 gives the full variable domain: SAVISQKPSRDICQRGTSLTIQCQVDSQVTMMFWYRQQPGQSLTLIATANQGSEATYESGFVIDKFPISRPNLTFSTLTVSNMSPEDSSIYLCSSEGKLSLGETQYFGPGTRLLVL.

The chain joins TRBV29-1 to TRBJ1-5; 11 nucleotides line up with TRBD1. The germline V gene encodes CDR1 SQVTM and CDR2 ANQGSEA. The CDR3 runs to 15 residues. V lost 4 bases to trimming and J lost 11 bases; unmatched junction nucleotides: 13. The CDR3 loop is CSVAGGGQGDSTQHF. The CDR3 DNA is TGCAGCGTTGCGGGAGGGGGACAGGGGGATAGCACCCAGCATTTT.

The chain joins TRBV7-8 to TRBJ2-1, with 8 nucleotides matching TRBD1. This CDR3 has 16 residues. Per the germline V gene, CDR1 is SGHVS and CDR2 is FQNEAQ. Losses at the gene ends were 5 bases for V and 7 bases for J; bases not matched to a gene: 13. The CDR3 sequence: CASSLKVTGAGNEQFF. Written as DNA, the CDR3 is TGTGCCAGCAGCCTAAAGGTGACAGGGGCGGGTAATGAGCAGTTCTTC.

This clonotype was detected only a few times. The chain has TRBV4-1 and TRBJ2-3, with 7 bases that match TRBD1. This CDR3 is built from 15 residues. V trimming: 1 base; J trimming: 6 bases; junction bases outside the gene matches: 7. From germline, CDR1 is MGHRA and CDR2 YSYEKL. This CDR3 reads CASSQATGSKDTQYF. In DNA, the CDR3 is TGCGCCAGCAGCCAAGCGACAGGGTCGAAGGATACGCAGTATTTT.

This clonotype has at least ten counts. The genes are TRBV12-3 or TRBV12-4 and TRBJ1-6, with D possibly matching TRBD1 (6 bases). Trimming took off 6 bases at V and 3 bases at J, with 21 bases between the two ends. This CDR3 spans 18 amino acids. The CDR3 here is CASSQGQELGHYNSPLHF. DNA for the CDR3: TGTGCCAGCAGCCAGGGGCAGGAACTGGGCCACTATAATTCACCCCTCCACTTT.

This clonotype was detected many times. For the CDR3, the DNA is TGTGCCAGCAGCTTGCCCCGGACAGGGGGTGGGGAGCTGTTTTTT. This gives the protein CASSLPRTGGGELFF. The chain uses TRBV5-4 and TRBJ2-2; 10 nucleotides line up with TRBD1. This CDR3 contains 15 residues. Germline trimming cut 1 base from V and 8 bases from J; bases unmatched to any gene: 5. Germline V lookup: CDR1 SGHNT, CDR2 YYREEE (reference sequence).

This clonotype was detected ten times or more. The chain recombines TRBV5-1 with TRBJ2-7, with D possibly being TRBD1 or TRBD2 (5 bases each). This CDR3 is built from 14 residues. With 4 bases removed from V and 3 bases from J, the gap between germline ends came to 14 bases. Germline CDR1 and CDR2: SGHRS and YFSETQ. The DNA of the CDR3 is TGCGCCAGCAGCAGGGGAGTCAGTTACTACGAGCAGTACTTC. Amino acids: CASSRGVSYYEQYF.

This clonotype was counted at least ten times. The gene calls are TRBV2 and TRBJ1-2; possible D gene TRBD1, 5 bases. This CDR3 region has 14 residues. Trimming stripped 6 bases from V and 3 bases from J, with 14 bases between. Germline V gives CDR1 SNHLY, CDR2 FYNNEI. The CDR3 protein is CASRDISWDYGYTF. As DNA, the CDR3 is TGTGCCAGCAGGGACATCTCTTGGGACTATGGCTACACCTTC.